Below are 8 T cell receptor beta chains sequenced from a single sample in a study of OX40 agonist ivuxolimab in advanced cancers. TCRdb's table, derived via immunoSEQ multiplex PCR, lists solely in-frame clones and lacks some. The sample has 80,000 to 100,000 clones, around 90% seen once. The input for sequencing was CD4+ or CD8+ T cells sorted from blood, taken in a trial of the OX40 agonist ivuxolimab. These receptors originate from an adult with an advanced solid tumor such as melanoma, head and neck, liver or kidney cancer.

The V and J genes are TRBV29-1 and TRBJ1-1; tentatively, D is TRBD1 (5 bases). Per the germline V gene, CDR1 is SQVTM and CDR2 is ANQGSEA. The V gene lost 0 bases and the J gene lost 7 bases, with 9 bases spanning the gap. This CDR3 region has 12 residues. CDR3 sequence (DNA): TGCAGCGTTGAAGATGGAGGGGATGAAGCTTTCTTT. Its translation: CSVEDGGDEAFF.

This sequence joins TRBV7-9 and TRBJ1-1; 10 nucleotides agree with TRBD1. The CDR3 has 15 amino acids. The V and J ends lost 5 bases and 4 bases, in that order; junction bases with no gene match: 7. From germline, CDR1 is SEHNR and CDR2 FQNEAQ (reference sequence). Written as DNA, the CDR3 is TGTGCCAGCAGCCCACGGACAGGGGGGGGCACTGAAGCTTTCTTT. Translation gives CASSPRTGGGTEAFF.

This chain connects TRBV4-1 to TRBJ1-5, with D unresolved. V was shortened by 3 bases and J by 7 bases, with 10 bases between the two germline ends. The CDR3 contains 13 residues. Germline assignment: CDR1 MGHRA and CDR2 YSYEKL. CDR3 bases: TGCGCCAGCAGCCAGGGTCGAGGGCAGCCCCAGCATTTT. Its translation: CASSQGRGQPQHF.

This chain connects TRBV11-2 to TRBJ1-1; 10 positions agree with TRBD1. The trim removed 3 bases at V and 11 bases at J, leaving 6 bases unmatched. CDR1 SGHAT and CDR2 FQNNGV come from the germline V gene. The CDR3 is made up of 13 amino acids. The DNA of the CDR3 is TGTGCCAGCAGCTTTAGGGGACAGGGGTGGGCTTTCTTT. This gives the protein CASSFRGQGWAFF.

The rearrangement joins TRBV2 to TRBJ1-2, with a possible D match to TRBD1 (5 bases). Trimming pared 0 bases from V and 7 bases from J, leaving 6 bases between. The CDR3 is 12 amino acids. Germline CDR1 SNHLY, CDR2 FYNNEI. The CDR3 sequence is CASSEAGGGYTF. CDR3 coding DNA: TGTGCCAGCAGTGAAGCGGGGGGTGGCTACACCTTC.

This sequence joins TRBV6-6 and TRBJ1-2; 9 nucleotides line up with TRBD1. CDR3 length: 14 residues. J lost 5 bases, V lost 5 bases, and 6 bases had no gene match. CDR1 and CDR2 (germline): MNHNY, SVGAGI (reference sequence). The CDR3 coding sequence is TGTGCCAGCAGTCAGCTACAGGGGGCATATGGCTACACCTTC. This encodes CASSQLQGAYGYTF.

With regard to this clone: Sequence at one end of the junction differs from germline and may be a read error. The same CDR3 arises from other DNA sequences in this sample as well. The chain carries TRBV19 and TRBJ2-7; D not certain. This CDR3 contains 14 residues. Germline CDR1 is LNHDA and CDR2 is SQIVND (reference sequence). The CDR3 DNA is TGTGCCAGCAGTATTGGAGTCTGGGGCTACGAGCAGTACTTC. This sequence encodes CASSIGVWGYEQYF.

The chain carries TRBV18 and TRBJ1-1; D is ambiguous. The length of the CDR3 is 13 residues. Germline V CDR1 and CDR2: KGHSH, LQKENI. Trimming took off 1 base at V and 1 base at J, with 4 bases between the two ends. In DNA, the CDR3 is TGTGCCAGCTCACCACAGGAGAACACTGAAGCTTTCTTT. Amino acid sequence: CASSPQENTEAFF. The full variable domain, in which reference TRBV18 and TRBJ1-1 provide the parts outside the CDR3, is NAGVMQNPRHLVRRRGQEARLRCSPMKGHSHVYWYRQLPEEGLKFMVYLQKENIIDESGMPKERFSAEFPKEGPSILRIQQVVRGDSAAYFCASSPQENTEAFFGQGTRLTVV.